The clone carrying this TCR beta chain was counted between two and nine times. As to time point: patch test 3, about 24 weeks after DPC sensitization. Described treatment: therapeutic diphenylcyclopropenone sensitization with weekly scalp DPC. Patients had alopecia, were aged 18 to 70, and were not pregnant. V dropped 4 bases and J dropped 4; count of bases not matched to a gene: 10. Germline V gene lookup returns CDR1 MDHEN and CDR2 SYDVKM. This CDR3 spans 17 amino acids. Per the authors' pipeline: The number of TCRs in each sample had a median of 95,638 and spanned roughly 23,224 to 700,000. Via MiXCR, TCRdb re-called the RACE reads, giving one row per CDR3 protein. TCRdb, rather than the study authors, made the V and J calls. The data show around 130,000 distinct CDR3 sequences, with 11% seen just once and 2% to 2.5% held by the top ten. This specimen comes from a study of human T cells and chemical hapten exposure. For the study at large: Small pooled library volume differences mainly caused per-sample TCR yield variation.

This TCR derives from a woman aged 50 to 60 with alopecia areata. Some clones in this sample may be carry-over from other donors' samples. The J gene is TRBJ1-6, the V gene TRBV28; TRBD1 matches 7 bases. This specimen consisted of whole blood, obtained in connection with sensitization to the hapten diphenylcyclopropenone (DPC). DNA for the CDR3: TGTGCCAGCAGTTCCCCGGGCAGGGGGAATTATAATTCACCCCTCCACTTT. It codes for CASSSPGRGNYNSPLHF.